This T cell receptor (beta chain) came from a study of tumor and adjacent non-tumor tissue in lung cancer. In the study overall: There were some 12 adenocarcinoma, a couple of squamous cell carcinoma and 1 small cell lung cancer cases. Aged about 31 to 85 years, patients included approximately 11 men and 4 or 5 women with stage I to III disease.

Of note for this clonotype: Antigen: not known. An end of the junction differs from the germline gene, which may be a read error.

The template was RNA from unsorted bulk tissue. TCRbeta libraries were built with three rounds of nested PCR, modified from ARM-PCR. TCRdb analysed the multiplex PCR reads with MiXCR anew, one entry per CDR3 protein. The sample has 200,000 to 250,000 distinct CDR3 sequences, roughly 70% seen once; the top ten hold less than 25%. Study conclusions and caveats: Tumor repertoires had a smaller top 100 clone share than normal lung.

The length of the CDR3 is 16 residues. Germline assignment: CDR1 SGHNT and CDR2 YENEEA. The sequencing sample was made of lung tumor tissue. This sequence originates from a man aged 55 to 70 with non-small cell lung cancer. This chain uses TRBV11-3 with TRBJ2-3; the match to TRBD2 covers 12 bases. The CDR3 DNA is TGTACCAGCAGCACCCGACTAGCGGGAGTTTCAGATATGCAGTATTTT. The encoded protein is CTSSTRLAGVSDMQYF.